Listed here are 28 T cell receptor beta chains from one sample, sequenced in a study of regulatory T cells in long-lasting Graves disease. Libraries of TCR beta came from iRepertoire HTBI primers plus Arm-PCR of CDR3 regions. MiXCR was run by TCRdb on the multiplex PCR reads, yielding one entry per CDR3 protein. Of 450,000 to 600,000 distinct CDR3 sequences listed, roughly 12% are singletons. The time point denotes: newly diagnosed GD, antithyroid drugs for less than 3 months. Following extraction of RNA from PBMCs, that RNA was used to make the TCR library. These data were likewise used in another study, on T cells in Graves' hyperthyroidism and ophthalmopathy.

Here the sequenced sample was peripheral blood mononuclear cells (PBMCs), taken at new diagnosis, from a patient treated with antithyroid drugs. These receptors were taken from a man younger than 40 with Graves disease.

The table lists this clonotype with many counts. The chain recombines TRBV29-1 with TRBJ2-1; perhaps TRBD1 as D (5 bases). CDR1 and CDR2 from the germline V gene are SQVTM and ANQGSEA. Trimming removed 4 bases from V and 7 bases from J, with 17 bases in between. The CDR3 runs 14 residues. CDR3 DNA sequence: TGCAGCGTTGTGGGGCGGACATCAACTAATGAGCAGTTCTTC. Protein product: CSVVGRTSTNEQFF.

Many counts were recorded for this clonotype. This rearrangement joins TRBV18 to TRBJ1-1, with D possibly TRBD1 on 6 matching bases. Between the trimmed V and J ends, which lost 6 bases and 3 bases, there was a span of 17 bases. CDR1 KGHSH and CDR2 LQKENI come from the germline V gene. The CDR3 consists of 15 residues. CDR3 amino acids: CASSPQTGLDTEAFF. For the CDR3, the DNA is TGTGCCAGCTCCCCCCAAACAGGGTTGGACACTGAAGCTTTCTTT.

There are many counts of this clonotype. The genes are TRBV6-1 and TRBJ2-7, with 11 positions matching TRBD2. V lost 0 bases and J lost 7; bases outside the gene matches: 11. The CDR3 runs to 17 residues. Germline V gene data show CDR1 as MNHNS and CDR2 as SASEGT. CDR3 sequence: CASSEAKWLLAGDEQYF. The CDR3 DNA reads TGTGCCAGCAGTGAAGCGAAATGGTTACTAGCGGGAGATGAGCAGTACTTC.

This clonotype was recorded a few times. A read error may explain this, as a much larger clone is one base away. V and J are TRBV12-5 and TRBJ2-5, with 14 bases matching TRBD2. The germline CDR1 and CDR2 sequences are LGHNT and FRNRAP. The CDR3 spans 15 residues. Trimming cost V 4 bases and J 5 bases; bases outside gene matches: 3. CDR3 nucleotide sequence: TGTGCTAGTGGTTCCGGACTAGCGGGAGGTGAGACCCAGTACTTC. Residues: CASGSGLAGGETQYF.

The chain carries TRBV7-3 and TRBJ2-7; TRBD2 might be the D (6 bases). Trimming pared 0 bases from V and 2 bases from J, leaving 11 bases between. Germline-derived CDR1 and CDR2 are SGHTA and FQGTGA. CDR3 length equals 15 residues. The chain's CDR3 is CASSLTGTSPYEQYF. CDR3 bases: TGTGCCAGCAGCTTAACCGGGACTTCCCCCTACGAGCAGTACTTC.

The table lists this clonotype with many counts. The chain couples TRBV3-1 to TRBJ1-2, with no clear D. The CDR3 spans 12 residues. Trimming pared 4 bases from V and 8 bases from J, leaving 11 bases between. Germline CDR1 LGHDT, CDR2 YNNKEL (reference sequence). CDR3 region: CASSLSGRGYTF. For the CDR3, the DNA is TGTGCCAGCAGCCTATCCGGGAGGGGCTACACCTTC.

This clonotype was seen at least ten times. CDR3 DNA: TGTGCCAGCTCCGACCAGGGGGCGTCTACTAGCGGGAGGCAGTATTTT. Translation: CASSDQGASTSGRQYF. This chain joins TRBV18 and TRBJ2-3; 11 bases line up with TRBD2. Trimming removed 6 bases from V and 11 bases from J; junction bases left unmatched: 16. Germline V lookup: CDR1 KGHSH, CDR2 LQKENI. This CDR3 comprises 16 residues.

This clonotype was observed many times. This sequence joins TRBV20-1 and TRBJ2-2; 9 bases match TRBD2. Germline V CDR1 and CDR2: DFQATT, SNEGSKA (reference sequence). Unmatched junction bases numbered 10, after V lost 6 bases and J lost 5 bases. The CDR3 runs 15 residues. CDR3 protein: CSAPREGLATGELFF. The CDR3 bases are TGCAGTGCCCCCCGAGAGGGACTAGCAACCGGGGAGCTGTTTTTT.

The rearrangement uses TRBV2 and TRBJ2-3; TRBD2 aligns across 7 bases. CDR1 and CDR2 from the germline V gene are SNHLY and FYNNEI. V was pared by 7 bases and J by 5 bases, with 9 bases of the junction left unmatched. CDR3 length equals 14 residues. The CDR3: CASKNRGGQDTQYF. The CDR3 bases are TGTGCCAGCAAGAACCGGGGAGGGCAAGATACGCAGTATTTT.

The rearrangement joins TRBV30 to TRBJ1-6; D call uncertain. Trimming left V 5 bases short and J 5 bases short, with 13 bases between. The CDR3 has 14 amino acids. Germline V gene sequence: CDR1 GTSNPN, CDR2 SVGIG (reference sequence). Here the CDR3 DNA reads TGTGCCTGGGAGCCGGGTCCTAATAATTCACCCCTCCACTTT. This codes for CAWEPGPNNSPLHF.

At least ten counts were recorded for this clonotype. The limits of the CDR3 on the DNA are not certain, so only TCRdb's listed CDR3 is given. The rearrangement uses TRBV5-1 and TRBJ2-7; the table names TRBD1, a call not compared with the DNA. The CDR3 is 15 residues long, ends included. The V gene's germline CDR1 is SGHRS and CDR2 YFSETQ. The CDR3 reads CASSTSTGDLTEQYF.

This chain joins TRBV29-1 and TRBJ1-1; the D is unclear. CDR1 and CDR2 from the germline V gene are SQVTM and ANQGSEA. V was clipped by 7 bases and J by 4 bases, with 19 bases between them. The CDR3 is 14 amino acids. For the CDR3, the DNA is TGCAGCGGGGCAATAGGAGTTCGGAGCACTGAAGCTTTCTTT. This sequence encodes CSGAIGVRSTEAFF.

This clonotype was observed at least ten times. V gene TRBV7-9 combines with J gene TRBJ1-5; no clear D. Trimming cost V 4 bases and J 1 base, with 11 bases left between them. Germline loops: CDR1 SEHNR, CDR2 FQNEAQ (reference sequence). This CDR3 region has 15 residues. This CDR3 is CASSSAAGSNQPQHF. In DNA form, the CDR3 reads TGTGCCAGCAGCTCTGCAGCGGGGAGCAATCAGCCCCAGCATTTT.

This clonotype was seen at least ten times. The CDR3 DNA reads as TGCAGTGCTAGAGATCTCGGAGCGGCCCTTTACAATGAGCAGTTCTTC. It is translated as CSARDLGAALYNEQFF. The chain carries TRBV20-1 and TRBJ2-1, with D possibly TRBD2 on 5 matching bases. The germline V gene encodes CDR1 DFQATT and CDR2 SNEGSKA (reference sequence). The ends were cut back, 0 bases at V and 4 bases at J, with 16 bases in the middle. The CDR3 covers 16 residues.

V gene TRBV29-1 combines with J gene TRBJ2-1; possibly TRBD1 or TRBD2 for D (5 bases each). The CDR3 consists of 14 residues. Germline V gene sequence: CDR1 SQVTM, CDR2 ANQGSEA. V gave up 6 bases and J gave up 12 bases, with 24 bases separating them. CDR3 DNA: TGCAGCGTCCGAAGGATCCTACTGGGGGTCGGGCAGTTCTTC. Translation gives CSVRRILLGVGQFF.

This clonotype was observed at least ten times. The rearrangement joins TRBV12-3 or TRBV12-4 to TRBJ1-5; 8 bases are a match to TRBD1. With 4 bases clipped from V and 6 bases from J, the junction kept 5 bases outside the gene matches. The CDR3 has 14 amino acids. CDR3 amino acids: CASSYAGGGQPQHF. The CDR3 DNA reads TGTGCCAGCAGTTACGCAGGGGGCGGTCAGCCCCAGCATTTT.

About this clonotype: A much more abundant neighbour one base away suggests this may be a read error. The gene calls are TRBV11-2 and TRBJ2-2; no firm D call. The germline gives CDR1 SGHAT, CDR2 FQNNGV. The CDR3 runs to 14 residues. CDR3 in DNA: TGTGTCAGCAGCTTAGGGTGGCAGAGTGGGGAGCTGTTTTTT. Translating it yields CVSSLGWQSGELFF.

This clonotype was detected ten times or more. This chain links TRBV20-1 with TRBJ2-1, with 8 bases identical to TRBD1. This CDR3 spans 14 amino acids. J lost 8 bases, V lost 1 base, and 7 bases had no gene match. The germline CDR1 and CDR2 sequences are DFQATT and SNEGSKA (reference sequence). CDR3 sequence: CSARGMDRADEQFF. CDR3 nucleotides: TGCAGTGCTAGAGGTATGGACAGGGCCGATGAGCAGTTCTTC.

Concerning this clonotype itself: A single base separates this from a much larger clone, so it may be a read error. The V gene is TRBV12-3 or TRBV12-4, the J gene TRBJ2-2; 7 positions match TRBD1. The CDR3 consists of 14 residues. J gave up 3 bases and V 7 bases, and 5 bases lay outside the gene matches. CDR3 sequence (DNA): TGTGCCAGCACCCTGACAGGGTACACCGGGGAGCTGTTTTTT. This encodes CASTLTGYTGELFF.

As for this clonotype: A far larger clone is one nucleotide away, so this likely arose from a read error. The CDR3 region has the DNA TGTGCCAGCAGCTTAGTCAAGAGCGGAAACACTGAAGCTTTCTTT. Its protein product is CASSLVKSGNTEAFF. The chain links TRBV7-2 to TRBJ1-1; D not certain. The V gene's germline CDR1 is SGHTA and CDR2 FQGNSA. There are 15 residues in the CDR3. Trimming took off 1 base at V and 2 bases at J, with 11 bases between the two ends.

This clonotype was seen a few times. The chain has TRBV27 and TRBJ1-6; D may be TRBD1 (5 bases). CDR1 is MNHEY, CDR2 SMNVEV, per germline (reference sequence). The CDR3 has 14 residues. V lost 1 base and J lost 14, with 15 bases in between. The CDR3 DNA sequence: TGTGCCAGCAGTTTATATAATCTGGGGGACGCCCTCCACTTT. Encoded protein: CASSLYNLGDALHF.

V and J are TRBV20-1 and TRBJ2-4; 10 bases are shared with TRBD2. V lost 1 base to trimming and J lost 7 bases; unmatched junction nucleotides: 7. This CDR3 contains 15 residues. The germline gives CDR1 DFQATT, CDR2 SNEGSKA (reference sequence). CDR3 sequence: CSARGPGTSVNIQYF. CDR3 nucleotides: TGCAGTGCTAGAGGACCCGGGACTAGCGTTAACATTCAGTACTTC.

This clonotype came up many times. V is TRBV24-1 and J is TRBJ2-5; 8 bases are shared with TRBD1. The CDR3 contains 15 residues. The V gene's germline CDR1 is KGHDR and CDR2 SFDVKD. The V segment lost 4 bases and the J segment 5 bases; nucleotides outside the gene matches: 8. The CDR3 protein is CATSEPDRGWETQYF. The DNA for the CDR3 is TGTGCCACCAGTGAACCCGACAGGGGTTGGGAGACCCAGTACTTC.

CDR3 bases: TGTGCCAGCAGCCCGCCCAGTGAAGCGGGAGTGATCGAGCAGTACTTC. This gives the protein CASSPPSEAGVIEQYF. V is TRBV3-1 and J is TRBJ2-7; 8 nucleotides line up with TRBD2. The V gene's germline CDR1 is LGHDT and CDR2 YNNKEL (reference sequence). CDR3 length: 16 amino acids. J lost 6 bases, V lost 4 bases, and 14 bases had no gene match.

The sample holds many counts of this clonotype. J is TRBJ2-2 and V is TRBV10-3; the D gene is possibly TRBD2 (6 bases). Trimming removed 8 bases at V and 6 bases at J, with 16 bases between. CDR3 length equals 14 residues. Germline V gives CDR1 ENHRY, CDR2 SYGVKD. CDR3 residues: CAIHSGSGAGELFF. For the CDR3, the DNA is TGTGCCATCCATAGCGGCTCTGGGGCCGGGGAGCTGTTTTTT.

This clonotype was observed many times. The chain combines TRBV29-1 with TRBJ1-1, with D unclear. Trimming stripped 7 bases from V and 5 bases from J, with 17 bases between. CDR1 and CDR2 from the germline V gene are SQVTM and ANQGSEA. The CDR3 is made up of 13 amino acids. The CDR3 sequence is CSAARLIGTEAFF. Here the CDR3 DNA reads TGCAGCGCAGCGAGATTAATAGGGACTGAAGCTTTCTTT.

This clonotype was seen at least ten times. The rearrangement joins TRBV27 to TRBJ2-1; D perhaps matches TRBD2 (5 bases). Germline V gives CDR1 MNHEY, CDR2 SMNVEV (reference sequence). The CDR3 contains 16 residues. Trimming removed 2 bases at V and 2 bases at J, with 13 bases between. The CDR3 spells CASSLKPLTTYNEQFF. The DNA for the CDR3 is TGTGCCAGCAGTTTAAAACCGTTGACTACCTACAATGAGCAGTTCTTC.

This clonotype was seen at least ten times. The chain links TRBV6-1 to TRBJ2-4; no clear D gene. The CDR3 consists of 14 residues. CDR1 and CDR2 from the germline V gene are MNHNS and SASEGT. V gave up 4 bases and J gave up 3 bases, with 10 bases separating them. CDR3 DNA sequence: TGTGCCAGCAGTGCTGACGTAGTCAAAAACATTCAGTACTTC. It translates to CASSADVVKNIQYF.